These 27 T cell receptor beta chains were sequenced from one sample in a study of control samples from healthy donors and cancer patients. Profiled with immunoSEQ multiplex PCR; TCRdb holds only in-frame clones, not every one. This table holds 400,000 to 450,000 clones, about 93% found once. The sample comprised PBMCs. The receptor source for this set is a man aged 40-55 years with head and neck cancer.

This chain uses TRBV29-1 with TRBJ2-7; perhaps TRBD2 as D (7 bases). The CDR3 covers 14 residues. Deletions cut 8 bases from V and 5 bases from J, with 22 bases between. The germline gives CDR1 SQVTM, CDR2 ANQGSEA. In DNA, the CDR3 is TGCAGCATATACCTCGGGGGGCGCGGCCACGAGCAGTACTTC. Translating gives CSIYLGGRGHEQYF.

The J gene is TRBJ2-2, the V gene TRBV9; perhaps TRBD2 as D (5 bases). Trimming took off 0 bases at V and 5 bases at J, with 11 bases between the two ends. CDR1 SGDLS and CDR2 YYNGEE come from the germline V gene. The CDR3 covers 15 residues. The CDR3 region is CASSVDPGNTGELFF. CDR3 nucleotides: TGTGCCAGCAGCGTAGACCCCGGGAATACCGGGGAGCTGTTTTTT.

The genes are TRBV7-9 and TRBJ1-1, with D unresolved. CDR3 size: 13 residues. From germline, CDR1 is SEHNR and CDR2 FQNEAQ (reference sequence). V gave up 1 base and J gave up 3 bases, with 6 bases separating them. CDR3 residues: CASSLVGYTEAFF. The CDR3 nucleotides read TGTGCCAGCAGCTTAGTGGGGTACACTGAAGCTTTCTTT.

This chain joins TRBV6-5 and TRBJ1-6, with D unclear. V lost 7 bases, J lost 7 bases, and 14 bases lay in between. Germline assignment: CDR1 MNHEY and CDR2 SVGAGI. The CDR3 runs to 14 residues. The CDR3 is CASITQEGNSPLHF. In nucleotides, the CDR3 is TGTGCCAGCATTACTCAGGAGGGCAATTCACCCCTCCACTTT.

This clone was recorded once. V usage is TRBV19 and J usage is TRBJ1-5; D may be TRBD1 (5 bases). This CDR3 comprises 14 residues. V dropped 5 bases and J dropped 5 bases, with 13 bases sitting between them. Germline-derived CDR1 and CDR2 are LNHDA and SQIVND (reference sequence). Here the CDR3 DNA reads TGTGCCAGTAGTTTCAGGGTGGAGGATCAGCCCCAGCATTTT. It encodes CASSFRVEDQPQHF.

The chain employs TRBV7-9 and TRBJ2-1; unclear D gene. V lost 2 bases and J 2 bases, leaving 13 bases between the germline ends. This CDR3 spans 16 amino acids. Looked up from germline, CDR1 is SEHNR and CDR2 is FQNEAQ (reference sequence). The chain's CDR3 is CASSLSWGKTYNEQFF. CDR3 sequence (DNA): TGTGCCAGCAGCTTAAGTTGGGGAAAGACCTACAATGAGCAGTTCTTC.

The chain recombines TRBV5-1 with TRBJ2-5, with 11 bases identical to TRBD1. The V and J ends lost 4 bases and 5 bases, in that order; junction bases with no gene match: 7. There are 15 residues in the CDR3. Looked up from germline, CDR1 is SGHRS and CDR2 is YFSETQ. CDR3: CASSTGDRGSETQYF. The DNA for the CDR3 is TGCGCCAGCAGCACTGGGGACAGGGGGTCCGAGACCCAGTACTTC.

This rearrangement joins TRBV6-5 to TRBJ2-1, with a possible D match to TRBD1 (7 bases). V was pared by 4 bases and J by 7 bases, with 17 bases between. The CDR3 extends over 15 amino acids. CDR1 and CDR2 (germline): MNHEY, SVGAGI. This CDR3 reads CASSSRQGLANEQFF. The DNA for the CDR3 is TGTGCCAGCAGTTCCCGACAGGGCCTAGCGAATGAGCAGTTCTTC.

The CDR3 region is CASSLGTLTEAFF. CDR3 DNA sequence: TGTGCCAGCAGTTTGGGGACACTCACTGAAGCTTTCTTT. The chain is built from TRBV28 and TRBJ1-1; D might be TRBD1 (6 bases). Germline V gene lookup returns CDR1 MDHEN and CDR2 SYDVKM. There are 13 residues in the CDR3. Trimming shortened V by 3 bases and J by 4 bases, and 9 bases separated the two germline ends.

In DNA form, the CDR3 reads TGTGCCAGCAGCCCAAGATCGGGAGCTGGGGCCAACGTCCTGACTTTC. Translation gives CASSPRSGAGANVLTF. V and J are TRBV7-9 and TRBJ2-6, with D perhaps matching TRBD2 (6 bases). Germline V gene lookup returns CDR1 SEHNR and CDR2 FQNEAQ (reference sequence). This CDR3 has 16 residues. The V and J ends lost 5 bases and 2 bases respectively, with 13 bases between them.

CDR3 nucleotides: TGCGCCAGCAGCTTTATTGCGGGAGAAGGCGGTGAGCAGTTCTTC. This gives the protein CASSFIAGEGGEQFF. The rearrangement joins TRBV5-1 to TRBJ2-1, with 7 bases matching TRBD2. The CDR3 runs to 15 residues. The germline CDR1 and CDR2 sequences are SGHRS and YFSETQ. V trimming: 2 bases; J trimming: 9 bases; junction bases outside the gene matches: 11.

The chain has TRBV18 and TRBJ2-1, with 7 bases identical to TRBD2. J lost 5 bases, V lost 5 bases, and 9 bases had no gene match. This CDR3 contains 15 residues. Germline CDR1 is KGHSH and CDR2 is LQKENI. This CDR3 is CASSLSGLVHNEQFF. CDR3 DNA: TGTGCCAGCTCATTATCTGGACTAGTCCACAATGAGCAGTTCTTC.

The chain recombines TRBV20-1 with TRBJ1-5; 7 nucleotides line up with TRBD1. Germline CDR1 reads DFQATT; CDR2 reads SNEGSKA (reference sequence). This CDR3 region has 14 residues. The J segment lost 4 bases and the V segment lost 3 bases, leaving 6 bases of the junction unmatched. The CDR3 region is CSASAPGGNQPQHF. CDR3 bases: TGCAGTGCTAGTGCACCAGGGGGAAATCAGCCCCAGCATTTT.

This clone was seen ten or more times. The V and J genes are TRBV4-3 and TRBJ1-1; no clear D gene. V gave up 4 bases and J gave up 5 bases, with 14 bases separating them. Per germline, CDR1 LGHNA and CDR2 YSLEER. This CDR3 has 14 residues. Here the CDR3 DNA reads TGCGCCAGCAGCCGGATAGACGGGTTAACTGAAGCTTTCTTT. Protein: CASSRIDGLTEAFF.

V and J are TRBV18 and TRBJ1-4; no clear D. The CDR3 runs 14 residues. Trimming removed 3 bases at V and 8 bases at J, with 13 bases between. Germline V gene lookup returns CDR1 KGHSH and CDR2 LQKENI. CDR3 coding DNA: TGTGCCAGCTCACCTGCGGGAGGGAACGAAAAACTGTTTTTT. Translating gives CASSPAGGNEKLFF.

V and J are TRBV5-8 and TRBJ2-7; D possibly corresponds to TRBD1 (5 bases). V was clipped by 0 bases and J by 0 bases, with 19 bases between them. The CDR3 contains 18 residues. CDR1 and CDR2 (germline): SGHTS, YDEGEE. This CDR3 reads CASSLGLPLDMSSYEQYF. The CDR3 DNA reads TGTGCCAGCAGCTTGGGTTTGCCGTTGGACATGAGCTCCTACGAGCAGTACTTC. The entire variable domain, with the rest obtained from reference TRBV5-8 and TRBJ2-7, is as follows: EAGVTQSPTHLIKTRGQQATLRCSPISGHTSVYWYQQALGLGLQFLLWYDEGEERNRGNFPPRFSGRQFPNYSSELNVNALELEDSALYLCASSLGLPLDMSSYEQYFGPGTRLTVT.

Written as DNA, the CDR3 is TGTGCAAGTCGCTTAGCGGGTCGACGGTCCGGGGAGCTGTTTTTT. As protein: CASRLAGRRSGELFF. The gene calls are TRBV12-2 and TRBJ2-2. TRBV12-2 is a recognized pseudogene. The CDR3 runs 15 residues.

This chain links TRBV11-3 with TRBJ2-7; D not certain. CDR1 is SGHNT and CDR2 is YENEEA in the germline V gene. Deletions cut 3 bases from V and 7 bases from J, with 13 bases between. The CDR3 sequence is 13 residues long. Here the CDR3 reads CASSFGPITEQYF. The CDR3 DNA reads as TGTGCCAGCAGCTTCGGACCCATTACGGAGCAGTACTTC. The variable domain in full, completed from reference TRBV11-3 and TRBJ2-7, reads EAGVVQSPRYKIIEKKQPVAFWCNPISGHNTLYWYLQNLGQGPELLIRYENEEAVDDSQLPKDRFSAERLKGVDSTLKIQPAELGDSAVYLCASSFGPITEQYFGPGTRLTVT.

This clone was observed once. V and J are TRBV7-2 and TRBJ1-2; D remains ambiguous. V was trimmed by 2 bases and J by 6 bases, leaving 10 bases between them. Germline CDR1 and CDR2: SGHTA and FQGNSA. This CDR3 contains 13 residues. CDR3 in DNA: TGTGCCAGCAGCTTAAACATCGGGGATGGCTACACCTTC. Residues: CASSLNIGDGYTF.

The J gene is TRBJ1-1, the V gene TRBV29-1; a possible D gene is TRBD1 (5 bases). V lost 6 bases and J 5 bases, leaving 10 bases between the germline ends. Germline CDR1 and CDR2: SQVTM and ANQGSEA. This CDR3 spans 11 amino acids. The CDR3 sequence is CSVSGTTEAFF. In nucleotides, the CDR3 is TGCAGCGTCTCCGGGACGACTGAAGCTTTCTTT.

This chain connects TRBV7-9 to TRBJ1-2; D is undetermined. The CDR3 extends over 13 amino acids. V was trimmed by 4 bases and J by 2 bases, leaving 8 bases between them. Per the germline V gene, CDR1 is SEHNR and CDR2 is FQNEAQ (reference sequence). The CDR3 region has the DNA TGTGCCAGCAGCTCCAGTGCCAACTATGGCTACACCTTC. Protein sequence: CASSSSANYGYTF.

The rearrangement uses TRBV2 and TRBJ2-1; D possibly corresponds to TRBD1 (5 bases). With 6 bases removed from V and 8 bases from J, the gap between germline ends came to 14 bases. The CDR3 loop spans 13 amino acids. Germline lookup yields CDR1 SNHLY and CDR2 FYNNEI. CDR3 DNA: TGTGCCAGCAGCCGGTTCAGGGTCGATGAGCAGTTCTTC. It encodes CASSRFRVDEQFF.

Here the CDR3 DNA reads TGTGCCAGCACCCTAACGACTGGAAGGGCCCTCGATACAGATACGCAGTATTTT. This sequence encodes CASTLTTGRALDTDTQYF. The chain links TRBV27 to TRBJ2-3; D is undetermined. The CDR3 has 18 amino acids. Germline-derived CDR1 and CDR2 are MNHEY and SMNVEV (reference sequence). Deletions cut 7 bases from V and 3 bases from J, with 26 bases between.

V usage is TRBV29-1 and J usage is TRBJ2-5, with D maybe TRBD2 (5 bases). Trimming took off 8 bases at V and 2 bases at J, with 15 bases between the two ends. Germline CDR1 is SQVTM and CDR2 is ANQGSEA. This CDR3 spans 13 amino acids. The CDR3 DNA is TGCAGCCATTGGACTCAGCGGCAAGAGACCCAGTACTTC. Its translation: CSHWTQRQETQYF.

This chain connects TRBV3-1 (or the pseudogene TRBV3-2) to TRBJ2-7, with D perhaps matching TRBD2 (5 bases). Trimming shortened V by 5 bases and J by 5 bases, and 16 bases separated the two germline ends. The germline V gene has CDR1 LGHDT and CDR2 YNNKEL (reference sequence). This CDR3 contains 14 residues. The CDR3 loop is CASSAGVGRNEQYF. As DNA, the CDR3 is TGTGCCAGCAGCGCTGGAGTGGGGAGAAACGAGCAGTACTTC.

The chain has TRBV28 and TRBJ1-5; a weak D match, TRBD1 (5 bases). V dropped 6 bases and J dropped 4 bases, with 13 bases sitting between them. The CDR3 extends over 14 amino acids. In germline, CDR1 is MDHEN, CDR2 SYDVKM. In DNA, the CDR3 is TGTGCCAGCAGCCGGGCCGGGGGTAATCAGCCCCAGCATTTT. It specifies CASSRAGGNQPQHF.

The CDR3 DNA sequence: TGTGCCTGGAGTCCGGGCGGGAACACCGGGGAGCTGTTTTTT. It is translated as CAWSPGGNTGELFF. The J gene is TRBJ2-2, the V gene TRBV30; D is uncertain. The length of the CDR3 is 14 residues. Germline V gives CDR1 GTSNPN, CDR2 SVGIG (reference sequence). Trimming removed 2 bases at V and 1 base at J, with 8 bases between.